What follows are 28 T cell receptor beta chains derived from one specimen sequenced in a study of cytomegalovirus exposure and HLA in healthy donors. The study ran its PCR with 60 Vbeta and 13 Jbeta primers. Generated by immunoSEQ multiplex PCR, the TCRdb table keeps only in-frame clones and is missing some. Of about 180,000 clones listed, around 80% are singletons. Specimen: PBMCs. Source of these receptors: a man aged 40-49 years in good health and CMV-seronegative.

The chain uses TRBV11-2 and TRBJ1-5, with D unresolved. CDR1 SGHAT and CDR2 FQNNGV come from the germline V gene. The CDR3 is made up of 13 amino acids. Trimming removed 3 bases at V and 9 bases at J, with 12 bases between. The CDR3 DNA reads TGTGCCAGCAGCTTTGACCTAGGTGGGCCCCAGCATTTT. It is translated as CASSFDLGGPQHF.

The chain joins TRBV10-3 to TRBJ1-2; tentatively, D is TRBD1 (6 bases). Germline V gene sequence: CDR1 ENHRY, CDR2 SYGVKD. The V gene lost 2 bases and the J gene lost 2 bases, with 15 bases spanning the gap. The CDR3 consists of 16 residues. The CDR3 loop reads CAISEPGEGTNYGYTF. The CDR3 DNA follows: TGTGCCATCAGTGAGCCGGGCGAGGGGACAAACTATGGCTACACCTTC.

This clone was counted a few times. The genes are TRBV7-3 and TRBJ2-2; 9 bases match TRBD2. From germline, CDR1 is SGHTA and CDR2 FQGTGA. This CDR3 region has 14 residues. Losses at the gene ends were 6 bases for V and 4 bases for J; bases not matched to a gene: 3. The CDR3 bases are TGTGCCAGCAGTGCGGGAGGGAGCACCGGGGAGCTGTTTTTT. Its translation is CASSAGGSTGELFF.

The V gene is TRBV7-2, the J gene TRBJ2-1, with a possible D match to TRBD1 (8 bases). The CDR3 length is 14 residues. The V end was cut by 7 bases, the J end by 12 bases, with 22 bases between. Germline loops: CDR1 SGHTA, CDR2 FQGNSA. In DNA, the CDR3 is TGTGCCAGCACCCACGACAGGGGACTACTCGGGCAGTTCTTC. Its protein is CASTHDRGLLGQFF.

This clone was seen just once. This chain uses TRBV30 with TRBJ2-2; possible D gene TRBD2, 7 bases. Germline V gives CDR1 GTSNPN, CDR2 SVGIG (reference sequence). The CDR3 is 14 residues long. The germline V and J ends were trimmed by 2 bases and 2 bases, with 9 bases remaining between them. CDR3 amino acids: CAWSRGGNTGELFF. The CDR3 DNA is TGTGCCTGGAGTAGGGGGGGAAACACCGGGGAGCTGTTTTTT.

This chain joins TRBV15 and TRBJ1-4, with D unresolved. This CDR3 region has 14 residues. Germline CDR1 is LNHNV and CDR2 is YYDKDF (reference sequence). Trimming cost V 1 base and J 6 bases, with 9 bases left between them. The CDR3 loop reads CATSRGVGDEKLFF. For the CDR3, the DNA is TGTGCCACCAGCAGAGGGGTCGGAGATGAAAAACTGTTTTTT.

The chain has TRBV4-1 and TRBJ1-2; D is undetermined. There are 13 residues in the CDR3. Trimming stripped 2 bases from V and 8 bases from J, with 12 bases between. Germline V gene data show CDR1 as MGHRA and CDR2 as YSYEKL. Here the CDR3 reads CASSQFIGGGYTF. The CDR3 nucleotides are TGCGCCAGCAGCCAATTTATAGGAGGCGGCTACACCTTC.

The chain uses TRBV5-1 and TRBJ1-4; tentative D call: TRBD1 (5 bases). The CDR3 is 14 residues long. Germline V gene sequence: CDR1 SGHRS, CDR2 YFSETQ. Trimming took 3 bases from V and 3 from J, leaving 9 bases between them. The CDR3 DNA follows: TGCGCCAGCAGCTCAACAGGATCTAATGAAAAACTGTTTTTT. Its translation: CASSSTGSNEKLFF.

The J gene is TRBJ2-7, the V gene TRBV7-3, with D maybe TRBD2 (5 bases). Germline CDR1 reads SGHTA; CDR2 reads FQGTGA. V shed 5 bases and J shed 7 bases, with 12 bases lying between them. The CDR3 consists of 12 residues. Here the CDR3 DNA reads TGTGCCAGCAGCCTACCTCCGGGAGAGCAGTACTTC. Translating gives CASSLPPGEQYF.

The V call is TRBV29-1, the J call TRBJ2-1; TRBD1 agrees at 8 bases. The CDR3 loop spans 14 amino acids. Trimming cost V 4 bases and J 12 bases; bases outside gene matches: 14. Germline V lookup: CDR1 SQVTM, CDR2 ANQGSEA. The DNA for the CDR3 is TGCAGCGTTGCTAGGTCGGACAGGGAAAATAGGCAGTTCTTC. Translating gives CSVARSDRENRQFF.

CDR3 sequence: CASSPTGRETQYF. DNA for the CDR3: TGTGCCAGCAGCCCGACAGGGCGAGAGACCCAGTACTTC. J is TRBJ2-5 and V is TRBV5-4, with 7 bases matching TRBD1. Germline V CDR1 and CDR2: SGHNT, YYREEE (reference sequence). CDR3 length equals 13 residues. Trimming cost V 4 bases and J 4 bases; bases outside gene matches: 4.

The rearrangement joins TRBV5-1 to TRBJ2-3; D gene ambiguous. The CDR3 is made up of 15 amino acids. Trimming removed 1 base from V and 3 bases from J, with 12 bases in between. Germline CDR1 and CDR2: SGHRS and YFSETQ. CDR3 sequence reads: CASSLSVMRTDTQYF. DNA for the CDR3: TGCGCCAGCAGCTTGTCAGTAATGAGGACAGATACGCAGTATTTT.

The V and J genes are TRBV5-1 and TRBJ2-3; 7 nucleotides match TRBD2. This CDR3 has 13 amino acids. V shed 4 bases and J 4 bases; nucleotides not matched to a gene: 3. Germline CDR1 and CDR2: SGHRS and YFSETQ. The CDR3 nucleotides are TGCGCCAGCAGCACTCTAGCGGCAGATACGCAGTATTTT. Its translation is CASSTLAADTQYF.

The rearrangement uses TRBV12-5 and TRBJ2-1, with 12 nucleotides matching TRBD2. Germline loops: CDR1 LGHNT, CDR2 FRNRAP. The trim removed 1 base at V and 8 bases at J, leaving 6 bases unmatched. The CDR3 is 16 amino acids. The CDR3 DNA reads TGTGCTAGTGGTTTGGCTAGCGGGGGGGCTCGGGATGAGCAGTTCTTC. Its protein product is CASGLASGGARDEQFF.

This sequence joins TRBV7-2 and TRBJ1-1; 7 positions agree with TRBD1. Germline CDR1 reads SGHTA; CDR2 reads FQGNSA. This CDR3 has 14 amino acids. Trimming at V came to 2 bases and at J to 5 bases, leaving 5 bases not matched to a gene. The CDR3 reads CASSLKRGPTEAFF. The CDR3, as DNA: TGTGCCAGCAGCTTAAAAAGGGGGCCAACTGAAGCTTTCTTT.

As DNA, the CDR3 is TGTGCCAGCAGCACACCAACAACCACCACAGATACGCAGTATTTT. It encodes CASSTPTTTTDTQYF. The chain carries TRBV28 and TRBJ2-3; D not certain. The CDR3 sequence is 15 residues long. Germline-derived CDR1 and CDR2 are MDHEN and SYDVKM. Deletions cut 6 bases from V and 2 bases from J, with 15 bases between.

The sample holds one count of this clone. The chain combines TRBV4-1 with TRBJ1-1; 8 bases fit TRBD1. Germline V lookup: CDR1 MGHRA, CDR2 YSYEKL. This CDR3 is built from 16 residues. With 0 bases clipped from V and 0 bases from J, the junction kept 3 bases outside the gene matches. This chain's CDR3 is CASSQDLQGVNTEAFF. The CDR3 nucleotides read TGCGCCAGCAGCCAAGACTTACAGGGGGTGAACACTGAAGCTTTCTTT.

V gene TRBV19 combines with J gene TRBJ1-2; TRBD1 matches at 7 bases. The germline gives CDR1 LNHDA, CDR2 SQIVND (reference sequence). V lost 5 bases, J lost 8 bases, and 8 bases stayed unmatched. CDR3 length: 13 residues. CDR3 in amino acids: CASSYRGLEGYTF. The CDR3 DNA is TGTGCCAGTAGTTACAGGGGTCTGGAGGGCTACACCTTC.

The chain carries TRBV30 and TRBJ1-3, with D perhaps TRBD1 (5 bases). V lost 2 bases and J 5 bases, leaving 10 bases between the germline ends. The germline CDR1 and CDR2 sequences are GTSNPN and SVGIG (reference sequence). This CDR3 contains 13 residues. CDR3 sequence (DNA): TGTGCCTGGAGTACAGGAGAGAGAAACACCATATATTTT. Its translation: CAWSTGERNTIYF.

This rearrangement joins TRBV29-1 to TRBJ1-3; D ambiguous. The V end lost 0 bases, the J end lost 0 bases, and 6 bases lay between the germline ends. CDR1 SQVTM and CDR2 ANQGSEA come from the germline V gene. CDR3 length equals 14 residues. CDR3 coding DNA: TGCAGCGTTGAAGATTCGGGCTCTGGAAACACCATATATTTT. Encoded protein: CSVEDSGSGNTIYF.

The V call is TRBV18, the J call TRBJ2-2, with 12 bases that match TRBD1. Trimming took 0 bases from V and 7 from J; bases not matched to a gene: 3. The CDR3 spans 16 residues. Germline V gene data show CDR1 as KGHSH and CDR2 as LQKENI. In nucleotides, the CDR3 is TGTGCCAGCTCACCACCGGGACAGGGGGCCCACGGGGAGCTGTTTTTT. Amino acids: CASSPPGQGAHGELFF.

Of note for this clone: The same CDR3 also results from other DNA sequences found in this sample. The J gene is TRBJ1-1, the V gene TRBV18, with D perhaps matching TRBD1 (5 bases). With 4 bases removed from V and 1 base from J, the gap between germline ends came to 7 bases. The CDR3 sequence is 13 residues long. CDR1 and CDR2 from the germline V gene are KGHSH and LQKENI. The CDR3 DNA is TGTGCCAGCTCACTCGACAGGAACACTGAAGCTTTCTTT. It specifies CASSLDRNTEAFF.

The rearrangement links TRBV7-2 to TRBJ2-3; 12 bases align to TRBD2. Trimming took 5 bases from V and 2 from J; bases not matched to a gene: 5. This CDR3 comprises 16 residues. CDR1 and CDR2 from the germline V gene are SGHTA and FQGNSA. The CDR3 loop reads CASSPLAGGSTDTQYF. DNA for the CDR3: TGTGCCAGCAGCCCCCTAGCGGGGGGGTCCACAGATACGCAGTATTTT. Supplemented by reference TRBV7-2 and TRBJ2-3, the full variable domain reads GAGVSQSPSNKVTEKGKDVELRCDPISGHTALYWYRQSLGQGLEFLIYFQGNSAPDKSGLPSDRFSAERTGGSVSTLTIQRTQQEDSAVYLCASSPLAGGSTDTQYFGPGTRLTVL.

This clone was seen once. This rearrangement joins TRBV2 to TRBJ2-1; 11 bases are a match to TRBD1. The CDR3 has 14 residues. The J segment lost 8 bases and the V segment lost 6 bases, leaving 6 bases of the junction unmatched. Per the germline V gene, CDR1 is SNHLY and CDR2 is FYNNEI. The CDR3 region is CASRPGQGGHEQFF. CDR3 nucleotide sequence: TGTGCCAGCAGACCGGGACAGGGGGGCCATGAGCAGTTCTTC.

The V gene is TRBV5-5, the J gene TRBJ2-3, with 10 bases matching TRBD2. Losses at the gene ends were 0 bases for V and 0 bases for J; bases not matched to a gene: 7. The CDR3 is 18 residues long. Germline V CDR1 and CDR2: SGHKS, YYEKEE (reference sequence). The CDR3 is CASSLASGTSASTDTQYF. The DNA of the CDR3 is TGTGCCAGCAGCTTGGCCTCGGGGACTAGCGCGAGCACAGATACGCAGTATTTT.

The rearrangement uses TRBV11-1 and TRBJ2-7; 7 bases agree with TRBD2. With 10 bases clipped from V and 2 bases from J, the junction kept 14 bases outside the gene matches. The CDR3 is 15 amino acids. From germline, CDR1 is SGHAT and CDR2 FQDESV (reference sequence). The DNA for the CDR3 is TGTGCCACCAACGATAGGGCTAGCGGAACCTACGAGCAGTACTTC. Translation gives CATNDRASGTYEQYF.

The chain links TRBV5-1 to TRBJ2-3, with D possibly TRBD2 on 6 matching bases. V shed 3 bases and J shed 2 bases, with 10 bases lying between them. Germline V gene lookup returns CDR1 SGHRS and CDR2 YFSETQ. The length of the CDR3 is 14 residues. The CDR3 DNA reads TGCGCCAGCAGCTCGGGACTTTTCACAGATACGCAGTATTTT. This codes for CASSSGLFTDTQYF.

The count of this clone is one. The gene calls are TRBV28 and TRBJ1-2; 8 bases fit TRBD1. Trimming removed 6 bases from V and 3 bases from J; junction bases left unmatched: 12. The CDR3 covers 16 residues. Germline CDR1 reads MDHEN; CDR2 reads SYDVKM. For the CDR3, the DNA is TGTGCCAGCAGCTTGCACACAGGGGGTGAGGACTATGGCTACACCTTC. Its protein is CASSLHTGGEDYGYTF.